The sequence of this T cell receptor (beta chain) was determined in a study of OX40 agonist ivuxolimab in advanced cancers. Study details: Patients were roughly 83% male with ages roughly 20 to 85, mean 60.

Sequencing used immunoSEQ multiplex PCR; TCRdb keeps in-frame clones, though not all of them. Here the sample spans about 68,000 clones, around 83% being singletons. This CDR3 contains 12 residues. CDR1 LGHNT and CDR2 FRNRAP come from the germline V gene. Trimming removed 2 bases at V and 5 bases at J, with 6 bases between. V is TRBV12-5 and J is TRBJ1-1; no definite D call. The sequence came from an adult with an advanced solid tumor such as melanoma, head and neck, liver or kidney cancer. The sequencing here drew on CD4+ or CD8+ T cells sorted from blood, taken in a trial of the OX40 agonist ivuxolimab. CDR3 protein: CASGLSATEAFF. CDR3 nucleotides: TGTGCTAGTGGTTTGAGCGCGACTGAAGCTTTCTTT. The variable domain in full, with the rest retrieved from reference TRBV12-5 and TRBJ1-1, is DARVTQTPRHKVTEMGQEVTMRCQPILGHNTVFWYRQTMMQGLELLAYFRNRAPLDDSGMPKDRFSAEMPDATLATLKIQPSEPRDSAVYFCASGLSATEAFFGQGTRLTVV.